One sample yielded the 24 T cell receptor beta chains listed below, sequenced in a study of Ad26.COV2.S vaccination and SARS-CoV-2 variants. Described treatment: some 20 received Ad26.COV2.S at low or high dose, single or two shots; several received placebo; per-sample allocation not given. Sampling happened 63 days after the first vaccine or placebo injection. Repertoires were generated with immunoSEQ multiplex PCR, while TCRdb's copy carries only in-frame clones and drops some. The table has hundreds of thousands of clones, roughly nine tenths seen once. This specimen was peripheral blood, taken in a trial of Ad26.COV2.S vaccine versus placebo. The source is a person between 18 and 59 years old who received the Ad26.COV2.S COVID-19 vaccine or a placebo.

V gene TRBV28 combines with J gene TRBJ2-4; 10 bases agree with TRBD2. In germline, CDR1 is MDHEN, CDR2 SYDVKM. J lost 3 bases, V lost 5 bases, and 7 bases had no gene match. This CDR3 has 16 amino acids. The CDR3 DNA reads TGTGCCAGCAGTACTCCAGCGGGGGGGATCAAAAACATTCAGTACTTC. Amino acid sequence: CASSTPAGGIKNIQYF. The full variable domain, completed using reference TRBV28 and TRBJ2-4, is DVKVTQSSRYLVKRTGEKVFLECVQDMDHENMFWYRQDPGLGLRLIYFSYDVKMKEKGDIPEGYSVSREKKERFSLILESASTNQTSMYLCASSTPAGGIKNIQYFGAGTRLSVL.

The rearrangement uses TRBV19 and TRBJ1-6, with TRBD1 matching over 8 bases. The length of the CDR3 is 16 residues. V dropped 7 bases and J dropped 6; count of bases not matched to a gene: 11. Germline CDR1 is LNHDA and CDR2 is SQIVND (reference sequence). Written as DNA, the CDR3 is TGTGCCAGTACCGAGGCTTGGGACAGGCGTAATTCACCCCTCCACTTT. It specifies CASTEAWDRRNSPLHF.

This clone appeared a few times. The gene calls are TRBV6-5 and TRBJ2-7; D remains ambiguous. Germline-derived CDR1 and CDR2 are MNHEY and SVGAGI. Between the trimmed V and J ends, which lost 6 bases and 6 bases, there was a span of 12 bases. The CDR3 spans 12 residues. CDR3 DNA: TGTGCCAGCAGGGTCCAGTGGGGCGAGCAGTACGTC. Translating gives CASRVQWGEQYV.

The chain couples TRBV4-3 to TRBJ1-4; 11 bases align to TRBD1. The ends lost 2 bases at V and 7 bases at J; junction bases unmatched: 6. Germline CDR1 reads LGHNA; CDR2 reads YSLEER. The CDR3 is 16 amino acids. CDR3 sequence (DNA): TGCGCCAGCAGCCAACTAGGTGGGACAGGGGGTGAAAAACTGTTTTTT. Its protein is CASSQLGGTGGEKLFF.

J is TRBJ2-7 and V is TRBV28, with D maybe TRBD2 (6 bases). CDR1 and CDR2 from the germline V gene are MDHEN and SYDVKM. CDR3 length equals 14 residues. V lost 5 bases and J 0 bases, leaving 11 bases between the germline ends. The CDR3 region has the DNA TGTGCCAGCAGTCACGCCGGGGGCTCCTACGAGCAGTACTTC. It is translated as CASSHAGGSYEQYF.

As concerns this clone: This same CDR3 is encoded by further DNA sequences in the sample. J is TRBJ2-1 and V is TRBV7-2; D gene uncertain. Germline CDR1 reads SGHTA; CDR2 reads FQGNSA. Trimming shortened V by 1 base and J by 7 bases, and 8 bases separated the two germline ends. CDR3 length equals 13 residues. The CDR3 bases are TGTGCCAGCAGCTTAGGACGCGATAATGAGCAGTTCTTC. Its translation: CASSLGRDNEQFF.

The rearrangement uses TRBV11-2 and TRBJ2-7; 8 bases agree with TRBD2. Germline assignment: CDR1 SGHAT and CDR2 FQNNGV. V lost 3 bases and J lost 4; bases outside the gene matches: 8. The CDR3 consists of 15 residues. The CDR3 DNA is TGTGCCAGCAGCTTCTGGTCGGGGGGGAATTACGAGCAGTACTTC. Translated: CASSFWSGGNYEQYF.

The count of this clone is one. J is TRBJ2-3 and V is TRBV29-1; tentative D call: TRBD1 (6 bases). The germline V and J ends were trimmed by 2 bases and 4 bases, with 13 bases remaining between them. CDR1 is SQVTM, CDR2 ANQGSEA, per germline. The CDR3 extends over 14 amino acids. The CDR3 DNA is TGCAGCGTTGAATTGGTCAGGGGCGCAGATACGCAGTATTTT. Protein: CSVELVRGADTQYF.

The gene calls are TRBV18 and TRBJ1-4; a weak D match, TRBD1 (6 bases). Trimming left V 3 bases short and J 5 bases short, with 10 bases between. The CDR3 extends over 14 amino acids. Germline V gene data show CDR1 as KGHSH and CDR2 as LQKENI. The CDR3 loop reads CASSPDRPNEKLFF. In DNA, the CDR3 is TGTGCCAGCTCACCTGACAGGCCCAATGAAAAACTGTTTTTT.

The chain employs TRBV28 and TRBJ1-4, with 9 nucleotides matching TRBD1. CDR1 and CDR2 (germline): MDHEN, SYDVKM. V gave up 6 bases and J gave up 4 bases; unmatched junction bases: 3. CDR3 length: 14 residues. The CDR3 coding sequence is TGTGCCAGCAGGGGGACAGGGTTTAATGAAAAACTGTTTTTT. It translates to CASRGTGFNEKLFF.

The chain carries TRBV20-1 and TRBJ2-1, with no clear D. Looked up from germline, CDR1 is DFQATT and CDR2 is SNEGSKA (reference sequence). V was cut by 3 bases and J by 3 bases, with 12 bases left in between. The CDR3 length is 14 residues. CDR3 in amino acids: CSASRMMGYNEQFF. The CDR3 DNA follows: TGCAGTGCTAGTAGGATGATGGGCTACAATGAGCAGTTCTTC.

This chain's CDR3 is CASSWGPIYEQYF. The CDR3 coding sequence is TGTGCCAGCAGCTGGGGCCCGATCTACGAGCAGTACTTC. This chain uses TRBV7-9 with TRBJ2-7; weak D call: TRBD1 (5 bases). The V gene lost 4 bases and the J gene lost 3 bases, with 10 bases spanning the gap. The germline gives CDR1 SEHNR, CDR2 FQNEAQ (reference sequence). The CDR3 length is 13 residues.

The chain has TRBV5-1 and TRBJ1-1; no firm D call. The CDR3 has 13 amino acids. Trimming took off 1 base at V and 1 base at J, with 5 bases between the two ends. CDR1 and CDR2 (germline): SGHRS, YFSETQ. Here the CDR3 reads CASSLRRNTEAFF. CDR3 DNA sequence: TGCGCCAGCAGCTTGAGAAGGAACACTGAAGCTTTCTTT.

V usage is TRBV4-1 and J usage is TRBJ2-5, with 9 nucleotides matching TRBD2. This CDR3 is 15 amino acids long. CDR1 MGHRA and CDR2 YSYEKL come from the germline V gene. J lost 5 bases, V lost 6 bases, and 10 bases had no gene match. The CDR3 reads CASRRVAGGVETQYF. The CDR3 DNA is TGCGCCAGCAGAAGGGTGGCGGGAGGGGTGGAGACCCAGTACTTC.

V usage is TRBV6-2 or TRBV6-3 and J usage is TRBJ1-5; TRBD1 might be the D (6 bases). Trimming left V 6 bases short and J 7 bases short, with 13 bases between. Germline CDR1 MNHEY, CDR2 SVGEGT. This CDR3 region has 13 residues. The CDR3 bases are TGTGCCAGCAGCGACGGAGGGGGGCAGCCCCAGCATTTT. The encoded protein is CASSDGGGQPQHF.

V gene TRBV7-2 combines with J gene TRBJ2-3; no definite D call. V lost 2 bases and J 6 bases, leaving 3 bases between the germline ends. Germline V gives CDR1 SGHTA, CDR2 FQGNSA. The CDR3 has 11 residues. The CDR3 nucleotides are TGTGCCAGCAGCTTAATTGATACGCAGTATTTT. It specifies CASSLIDTQYF.

The chain recombines TRBV7-9 with TRBJ2-7; no reliable D call. CDR3 size: 14 residues. From germline, CDR1 is SEHNR and CDR2 FQNEAQ (reference sequence). Trimming pared 2 bases from V and 4 bases from J, leaving 12 bases between. In DNA form, the CDR3 reads TGTGCCAGCAGCTTAATAAACCGACCTTACGAGCAGTACGTC. Amino acids: CASSLINRPYEQYV.

The chain links TRBV5-1 to TRBJ1-2; D gene ambiguous. Trimming cost V 0 bases and J 5 bases, with 14 bases left between them. CDR1 and CDR2 (germline): SGHRS, YFSETQ. The CDR3 is made up of 15 amino acids. The CDR3 DNA sequence: TGCGCCAGCAGCTTGGAGGGATTCCGAGGGTATGGCTACACCTTC. This codes for CASSLEGFRGYGYTF.

The chain has TRBV29-1 and TRBJ2-5, with 8 bases identical to TRBD1. Germline V gene lookup returns CDR1 SQVTM and CDR2 ANQGSEA. Trimming at V came to 6 bases and at J to 5 bases, leaving 5 bases not matched to a gene. The CDR3 loop spans 12 amino acids. The CDR3 DNA is TGCAGCGTGGACAGGGCTAGCGAGACCCAGTACTTC. Translated, it gives CSVDRASETQYF.

J is TRBJ1-4 and V is TRBV4-2; 9 nucleotides align to TRBD1. Looked up from germline, CDR1 is LGHNA and CDR2 is YNFKEQ. CDR3 length: 15 amino acids. The trim removed 2 bases at V and 5 bases at J, leaving 3 bases unmatched. The chain's CDR3 is CASSQRDRANEKLFF. The CDR3 DNA follows: TGTGCCAGCAGCCAACGGGACAGGGCGAATGAAAAACTGTTTTTT.

V is TRBV7-7 and J is TRBJ2-2, with 8 bases that match TRBD2. Unmatched junction bases numbered 3, after V lost 5 bases and J lost 1 base. The CDR3 consists of 15 residues. Germline values: CDR1 SSHAT, CDR2 FNYEAQ (reference sequence). The CDR3 reads CASSPSGGNTGELFF. The CDR3 DNA follows: TGTGCCAGCAGCCCGAGCGGGGGGAACACCGGGGAGCTGTTTTTT.

The genes are TRBV29-1 and TRBJ2-7; D is unresolved. CDR1 SQVTM and CDR2 ANQGSEA come from the germline V gene. The CDR3 is 10 residues long. Trimming took off 7 bases at V and 0 bases at J, with 4 bases between the two ends. This CDR3 is CSGDSYEQYV. DNA of the CDR3: TGCAGCGGGGACTCCTACGAGCAGTACGTC.

The V call is TRBV3-1 (or the pseudogene TRBV3-2), the J call TRBJ1-2, with TRBD1 matching over 8 bases. The CDR3 is made up of 14 amino acids. Germline V gene sequence: CDR1 LGHDT, CDR2 YNNKEL (reference sequence). V was pared by 3 bases and J by 6 bases, with 6 bases of the junction left unmatched. CDR3 region: CASSHLRGPDGYTF. For the CDR3, the DNA is TGTGCCAGCAGCCACCTCAGGGGGCCGGATGGCTACACCTTC.

The CDR3 spells CASSVGVTETQYF. As DNA, the CDR3 is TGTGCCAGCAGCGTAGGGGTCACCGAGACCCAGTACTTC. The V call is TRBV9, the J call TRBJ2-5; D not resolved. The germline V gene has CDR1 SGDLS and CDR2 YYNGEE. With 0 bases removed from V and 5 bases from J, the gap between germline ends came to 8 bases. This CDR3 comprises 13 residues.